The present TCR beta chain was sequenced within a study of T cell repertoires in ileal Crohn's disease. The study's findings and limits: Sorted CD8 T cells held more high-frequency clones than CD4. Within the first postoperative year, endoscopy came at median roughly seven months. Active smokers at surgery had more clonal expansions than non-smokers.

Method: immunoSEQ multiplex PCR; TCRdb's copy keeps in-frame clones and lacks some. The repertoire includes some 4,000 clones, more than 65% of them detected once, and 7.5% to 8.5% sits in the top ten. As regards this clone: Antigen: not known.

Indicated time point: neoterminal ileum biopsy at postoperative endoscopy, about 6 months after surgery. Sequencing was carried out using ileal tissue. The receptor's source is an adult with Crohn's disease.

The DNA of the CDR3 is TGTGCCAGCAGCGTTTCTTCACAGGGGAGTGTTGAAGCTTTCTTT. It yields the protein CASSVSSQGSVEAFF. V is TRBV7-9 and J is TRBJ1-1, with 7 nucleotides matching TRBD1. V lost 5 bases to trimming and J lost 7 bases; unmatched junction nucleotides: 13. This CDR3 has 15 residues. Per germline, CDR1 SEHNR and CDR2 FQNEAQ (reference sequence).